What follows is one T cell receptor (beta chain) and its context. Its matching antigen is unknown. With V trimmed by 5 bases and J by 2 bases, 3 bases remained unmatched. Germline CDR1 and CDR2: SGHTA and FQGTGA. The CDR3 covers 15 residues. The sample is drawn from a study of T cells after yellow fever vaccination. Study-wide background: Preparing low-cell-number fractions relied on SMART-Seq v4 Ultra Low Input. The study, taken as a whole, reports: Across the CD4 and CD8 compartments, a small share of clonotypes was present in both.

Via MiXCR, TCRdb re-called the 5' RACE reads, giving one row per CDR3 protein. The sample lists approximately 300,000 distinct CDR3 sequences; around 7% were seen once. This receptor was taken from a man aged 18 to 30 who received the YFV17D yellow fever vaccine. The genes are TRBV7-3 and TRBJ2-2; TRBD2 aligns across 9 bases. The sample in question was PBMCs, obtained more than 35 days after the first yellow fever vaccination. DNA for the CDR3: TGTGCCAGCAGCGCGGGGGGGATTAACACCGGGGAGCTGTTTTTT. It encodes CASSAGGINTGELFF.